This TCR beta chain was documented in a study of response to subunit inactivated influenza vaccine (dated by TCRdb to the late 2010s). At the level of the whole study: To follow how T cells responded to a trivalent subunit inactivated influenza vaccine, the researchers relied on deep quantitative profiling of the T cell receptor repertoire. Study-level results and caveats: According to the authors, only a limited number of new T cells may be recruited by each seasonal influenza vaccination.

Libraries came from RT-PCR. Sequencer: Illumina HiSeq 2500. The public sequencing data were trimmed at Q25 with fastp and processed into clonotypes with MiXCR by TCRdb, which kept only in-frame beta chains. Here each entry gathers all rows of one CDR3 protein and keeps the most common genes and DNA. This sample holds almost 600,000 distinct CDR3 sequences; 11% to 15% were observed only once. In total, the top ten clones hold around 10% of the sample. Deletion took 6 bases off V and 6 bases off J, with a span of 13 bases between the germline ends. Via the germline V gene (reference sequence), CDR1 is DFQATT and CDR2 SNEGSKA. The CDR3 contains 12 residues, cysteine and phenylalanine counted. CDR3 DNA is the only sequence kept; it has 36 bases, read in frame from the first base. This clonotype was counted between two and nine times. The specificity of this receptor is unknown. Qualities for individual bases were not recorded, and no much larger clone is one base off.

Specimen: PBMCs from blood, collected approximately 12 days after vaccination. This clonotype originated in a man aged 50 to 59 who received an inactivated influenza vaccine. Donor details come from another sample of the same person, matched by shared clones. Recombination connected TRBV20-1 to TRBJ2-3; no confident D gene assignment can be made. CDR3 loop: CSAARTGDTQYF. The DNA sequence is TGCAGTGCAGCCAGGACGGGCGATACGCAGTATTTT.